Here is one TCR beta chain with its context. The antigen is undetermined. One end of the junction is discordant with germline, which a read error may explain. This sample stems from a study of CD8 T cells in Susac syndrome. General study findings and limits: Clonal expansion of CD8+ cells in Susac peaked in TEMRA cells (and in active patients). Susac-specific public clones were found in total CD8+ and CD8+ TEMRA repertoires, numbering 15 to 20 and five, respectively. Acknowledgment was made by the study that its TCR sequencing and HLA analysis involved a relatively small number of individuals.

The T cells that were sequenced for TCR beta were CD8+ and CD4+ cells from blood. Reverse transcription of roughly 0.45 to 1 ug RNA used random hexamers. Each CDR3 protein gets one entry after TCRdb re-called the immunoSEQ multiplex PCR reads with MiXCR. The data show 92,000 or so distinct CDR3 sequences, roughly 95% seen once. This CDR3 is built from 14 residues. Germline assignment: CDR1 SNHLY and CDR2 FYNNEI. This sequence was found in a human donor with Susac syndrome. This chain uses TRBV2 with TRBJ2-7; a possible D gene is TRBD2 (5 bases). Specimen: CD8+ T cells from PBMCs. The CDR3 reads CASGDFVGSGEQYF. In nucleotides, the CDR3 is TGTGCCAGCGGTGATTTCGTAGGGAGTGGCGAGCAGTACTTC.